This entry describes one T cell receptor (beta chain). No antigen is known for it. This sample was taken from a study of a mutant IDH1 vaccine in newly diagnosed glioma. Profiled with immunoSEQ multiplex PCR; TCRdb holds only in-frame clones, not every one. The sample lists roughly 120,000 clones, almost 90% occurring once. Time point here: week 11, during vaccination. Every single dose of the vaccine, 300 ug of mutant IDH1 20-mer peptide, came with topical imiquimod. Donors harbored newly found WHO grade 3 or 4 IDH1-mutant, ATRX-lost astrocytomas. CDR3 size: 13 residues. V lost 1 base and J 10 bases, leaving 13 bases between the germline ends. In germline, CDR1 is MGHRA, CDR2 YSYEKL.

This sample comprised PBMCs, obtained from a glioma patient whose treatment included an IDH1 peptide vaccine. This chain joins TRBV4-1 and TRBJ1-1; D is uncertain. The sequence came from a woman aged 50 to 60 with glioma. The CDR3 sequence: CASSQVGGNGAFF. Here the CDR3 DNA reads TGCGCCAGCAGCCAAGTTGGAGGGAATGGAGCTTTCTTT.